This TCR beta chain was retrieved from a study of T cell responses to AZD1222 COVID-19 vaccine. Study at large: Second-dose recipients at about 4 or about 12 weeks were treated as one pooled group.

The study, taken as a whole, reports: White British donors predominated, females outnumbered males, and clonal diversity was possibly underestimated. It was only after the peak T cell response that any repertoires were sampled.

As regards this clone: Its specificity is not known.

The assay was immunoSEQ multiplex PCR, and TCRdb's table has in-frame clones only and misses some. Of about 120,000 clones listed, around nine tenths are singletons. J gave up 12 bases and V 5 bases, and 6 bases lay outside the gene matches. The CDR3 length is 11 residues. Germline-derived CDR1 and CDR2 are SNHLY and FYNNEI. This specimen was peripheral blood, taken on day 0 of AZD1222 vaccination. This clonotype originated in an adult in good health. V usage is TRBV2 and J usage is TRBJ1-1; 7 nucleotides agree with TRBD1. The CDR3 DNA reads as TGTGCCAGCAGTCGGGACAGCTCACCTTTCTTT. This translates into CASSRDSSPFF.